A selection of T cell receptor beta chains follows, all from one sample in a study of blood T cell repertoires in COVID-19. Only in-frame clones appear in the TCRdb table, and some are missing; sequencing was by immunoSEQ multiplex PCR. The data show about 260,000 clones, with about 87% seen just once and 3.7% held by the top ten. The sample taken for sequencing was peripheral blood. Receptor source: a woman in her 40s with acute or convalescent COVID-19. Each CDR3 is given with its conserved first and last residue. D genes are given only for firm matches. Clone sizes are given selectively: once, few, many, or a class where the clone is expanded.

>TRBJ1-2|NA|TRBV7-9|NA
CASSLAHRVNYGYTF
TGTGCCAGCAGCTTAGCGCACAGGGTTAACTATGGCTACACCTTC
>TRBJ2-1|NA|TRBV5-1|NA
CASTREASYNEQFF
TGCGCCAGCACCAGGGAGGCGTCCTACAATGAGCAGTTCTTC
>TRBJ1-1|NA|TRBV11-2|NA
CASSSHRNMRTEAFF
TGTGCCAGCAGCTCGCACAGGAATATGAGGACTGAAGCTTTCTTT
>TRBJ1-1|NA|TRBV6-1|few
CASSEGSVATLDAFF
TGTGCCAGCAGTGAAGGATCAGTAGCAACCTTAGATGCTTTCTTT
>TRBJ1-2|NA|TRBV21-1|NA
CASSKPKGQGLYGYTF
TGTGCCAGCAGCAAACCTAAGGGACAGGGTCTTTATGGCTACACCTTC
>TRBJ1-6|TRBD1|TRBV5-1|NA
CASSLGQGGSDSPLHF
TGCGCCAGCAGCTTGGGCCAGGGGGGCTCGGATTCACCCCTCCACTTT
>TRBJ2-3|NA|TRBV18|NA
CASSDTTGITDTQYF
TGTGCCAGCTCCGACACAACAGGGATCACAGATACGCAGTATTTT
>TRBJ2-2|TRBD2|TRBV4-1|NA
CASSQARTSAGAPNTGELFF
TGCGCCAGCAGCCAAGCGAGGACTAGCGCGGGGGCTCCGAACACCGGGGAGCTGTTTTTT
>TRBJ1-1|NA|TRBV7-9|once
CASSRRGTEAFF
TGTGCCAGCAGCCGCCGGGGGACTGAAGCTTTCTTT
>TRBJ2-3|TRBD1|TRBV6-5|once
CASRLGQHTDTQYF
TGTGCCAGCAGGCTGGGACAGCACACAGATACGCAGTATTTT
>TRBJ2-5|NA|TRBV7-8|NA
CASSPLRRGQETQYF
TGTGCCAGCAGCCCGCTCCGGCGGGGACAAGAGACCCAGTACTTC
>TRBJ1-5|TRBD1|TRBV12-3/TRBV12-4|few
CASSPTGLPQHF
TGTGCCAGCAGTCCGACAGGGTTGCCCCAGCATTTT
>TRBJ1-5|TRBD1|TRBV10-3|NA
CAISEGQDSNQPQHF
TGTGCCATCAGTGAGGGACAGGATAGCAATCAGCCCCAGCATTTT
>TRBJ2-2|TRBD2|TRBV7-3|NA
CASSPPSGGAGELFF
TGTGCCAGCAGCCCCCCTAGCGGGGGGGCCGGGGAGCTGTTTTTT
>TRBJ2-1|TRBD2|TRBV7-2|NA
CASSWTSGANNEQFF
TGTGCCAGCAGCTGGACTAGCGGGGCGAACAATGAGCAGTTCTTC
>TRBJ2-2|TRBD1|TRBV9|NA
CASSVASRDRGSLNTGELFF
TGTGCCAGCAGCGTAGCCTCTAGGGACAGGGGGTCTTTGAACACCGGGGAGCTGTTTTTT
>TRBJ1-1|NA|TRBV12-5|NA
CASAIWEFSEAFF
TGTGCTAGTGCCATATGGGAGTTTTCTGAAGCTTTCTTT
>TRBJ2-1|NA|TRBV6-5|NA
CASLGQSSYNEQFF
TGTGCCAGCTTGGGACAAAGCTCCTACAATGAGCAGTTCTTC
>TRBJ1-1|TRBD1|TRBV3-1/TRBV3-2|NA
CASSPTGTPNTEAFF
TGTGCCAGCAGCCCGACAGGGACGCCGAACACTGAAGCTTTCTTT
>TRBJ1-1|NA|TRBV27|NA
CASSLQGEETEAFF
TGTGCCAGCAGTTTACAGGGTGAGGAGACTGAAGCTTTCTTT
>TRBJ2-1|NA|TRBV13|NA
CASSLALDNEQFF
TGTGCCAGCAGCTTAGCCCTAGACAATGAGCAGTTCTTC
>TRBJ1-2|TRBD1|TRBV9|NA
CASSRTGNYGYTF
TGTGCCAGCAGCCGGACAGGGAACTATGGCTACACCTTC
>TRBJ1-5|NA|TRBV6-4|NA
CASSDSLGQPQHF
TGTGCCAGCAGTGACTCGCTAGGTCAGCCCCAGCATTTT
>TRBJ1-2|NA|TRBV5-1|NA
CASSLEQAVGTGYTF
TGCGCCAGCAGCTTGGAACAGGCGGTGGGTACGGGCTACACCTTC
>TRBJ1-1|TRBD1|TRBV6-5|NA
CASTAVTGGNTEAFF
TGTGCCAGCACCGCCGTTACAGGGGGGAACACTGAAGCTTTCTTT
>TRBJ1-2|TRBD1|TRBV7-8|NA
CASSLIGQGAGGYTF
TGTGCCAGCAGCTTAATAGGACAGGGGGCCGGAGGCTACACCTTC
>TRBJ1-2|TRBD1|TRBV19|NA
CATFSWNYRGPPSRYGYTF
TGTGCCACCTTTAGCTGGAATTACAGGGGCCCGCCCTCCCGCTATGGCTACACCTTC
>TRBJ1-1|TRBD1|TRBV30|once
CAWRRGRGRTEAFF
TGTGCCTGGAGGAGGGGCAGGGGGAGGACTGAAGCTTTCTTT
>TRBJ1-1|NA|TRBV2|NA
CASSDLGGNDEAFF
TGTGCCAGCAGTGATTTGGGGGGGAATGATGAAGCTTTCTTT
>TRBJ1-1|TRBD1|TRBV15|NA
CATSRGTGMAGFQGGAFF
TGTGCCACCAGCCGGGGGACAGGAATGGCAGGATTTCAGGGGGGGGCTTTCTTT
>TRBJ1-1|TRBD1|TRBV30|NA
CAWSVQGARTEAFF
TGTGCCTGGAGTGTACAGGGGGCGAGGACTGAAGCTTTCTTT
>TRBJ1-2|NA|TRBV11-2|once
CASSLAPDRSVTF
TGTGCCAGCAGCTTAGCCCCCGACAGATCTGTCACCTTC
>TRBJ1-1|NA|TRBV6-6|NA
CASSYTPTEAFF
TGTGCCAGCAGTTACACTCCAACTGAAGCTTTCTTT
>TRBJ1-4|NA|TRBV15|NA
CATSRGQGQNEKLFF
TGTGCCACCAGCAGGGGACAAGGCCAGAATGAAAAACTGTTTTTT
>TRBJ1-2|TRBD1|TRBV5-4|NA
CASSGVRGRDYGYTF
TGTGCCAGCAGCGGAGTCAGGGGGCGGGACTATGGCTACACCTTC
>TRBJ2-1|TRBD1|TRBV5-1|NA
CASSLGDRESNEQFF
TGCGCCAGCAGCTTGGGTGACAGGGAAAGTAATGAGCAGTTCTTC
>TRBJ2-5|NA|TRBV7-8|NA
CASSLLEEETQYF
TGTGCCAGCAGCTTACTGGAGGAAGAGACCCAGTACTTC
>TRBJ2-4|TRBD1|TRBV7-9|NA
CASSPFRGQGITKNIQYF
TGTGCCAGCAGCCCGTTTAGGGGACAGGGAATTACCAAAAACATTCAGTACTTC
>TRBJ2-2|NA|TRBV29-1|NA
CSVDAGANTGELFF
TGCAGCGTTGATGCAGGGGCGAACACCGGGGAGCTGTTTTTT
>TRBJ1-1|NA|TRBV2|NA
CASGGGGRGWTEAFF
TGTGCCAGCGGGGGCGGGGGGCGCGGTTGGACTGAAGCTTTCTTT
>TRBJ1-6|NA|TRBV5-1|NA
CASRTGGNSPLHF
TGCGCCAGCAGGACCGGGGGTAATTCACCCCTCCACTTT
>TRBJ1-1|NA|TRBV10-3|few
CAIKGEGMYTEAFF
TGTGCCATCAAGGGGGAAGGTATGTACACTGAAGCTTTCTTT
>TRBJ1-1|NA|TRBV7-9|NA
CASSYRATVRGTEAFF
TGTGCCAGCAGCTATCGCGCTACCGTAAGGGGCACTGAAGCTTTCTTT
>TRBJ1-1|NA|TRBV5-1|NA
CASSLRREVNTEAFF
TGCGCCAGCAGCTTGAGGAGGGAGGTGAACACTGAAGCTTTCTTT
>TRBJ1-6|TRBD1|TRBV25-1|once
CASTGQGDSPLHF
TGTGCCAGCACGGGACAGGGCGATTCACCCCTCCACTTT
>TRBJ2-1|TRBD2|TRBV9|NA
CASDTGTSGYNEQFF
TGTGCCAGCGATACCGGGACTAGCGGCTACAATGAGCAGTTCTTC
>TRBJ2-1|NA|TRBV7-2|once
CASSLGYNEQFF
TGTGCCAGCAGCCTCGGTTACAATGAGCAGTTCTTC
>TRBJ2-4|NA|TRBV19|NA
CASSIQGQKNIQYF
TGTGCCAGTAGTATACAGGGTCAGAAAAACATTCAGTACTTC
>TRBJ1-5|NA|TRBV6-6|NA
CASSRSWPQHF
TGTGCCAGCAGCCGTTCTTGGCCCCAGCATTTT
>TRBJ1-3|NA|TRBV25-1|few
CASSKWESGNTIYF
TGTGCCAGCAGCAAATGGGAGTCTGGAAACACCATATATTTT
>TRBJ1-5|NA|TRBV19|NA
CASTRRTGWGDQPQHF
TGTGCCAGTACCAGACGTACAGGGTGGGGAGATCAGCCCCAGCATTTT
>TRBJ1-2|TRBD1|TRBV7-2|NA
CASSAWDRGNYGYTF
TGTGCCAGCAGCGCTTGGGACAGGGGAAACTATGGCTACACCTTC
>TRBJ1-1|NA|TRBV11-3|NA
CASRRRTGTEAFF
TGTGCCAGCAGACGGAGAACGGGTACTGAAGCTTTCTTT
>TRBJ1-4|NA|TRBV2|NA
CASTERSGEKLFF
TGTGCCAGCACGGAAAGGTCGGGTGAAAAACTGTTTTTT
>TRBJ2-3|NA|TRBV28|once
CASSLQFGTDTQYF
TGTGCCAGCAGCTTACAGTTTGGCACAGATACGCAGTATTTT